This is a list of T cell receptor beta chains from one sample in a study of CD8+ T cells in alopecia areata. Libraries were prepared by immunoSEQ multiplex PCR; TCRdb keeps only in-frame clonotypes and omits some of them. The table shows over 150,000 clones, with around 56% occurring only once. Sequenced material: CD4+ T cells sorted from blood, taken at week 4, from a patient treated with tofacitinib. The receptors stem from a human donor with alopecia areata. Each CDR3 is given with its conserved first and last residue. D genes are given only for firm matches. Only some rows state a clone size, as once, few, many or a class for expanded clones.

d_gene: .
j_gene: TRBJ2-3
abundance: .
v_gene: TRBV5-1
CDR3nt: TGCGCCAGCAGCTTCGCAAGAGTCGCAGATACGCAGTATTTT
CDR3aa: CASSFARVADTQYF

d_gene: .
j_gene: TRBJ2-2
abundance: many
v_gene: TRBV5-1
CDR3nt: TGCGCCAGCAGCTTTGACAACACCGGGGAGCTGTTTTTT
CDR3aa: CASSFDNTGELFF

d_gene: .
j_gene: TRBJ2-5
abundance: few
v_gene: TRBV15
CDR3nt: TGTGCCACCAGCAGAGATCTGGGCGGAGAGACCCAGTACTTC
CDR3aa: CATSRDLGGETQYF

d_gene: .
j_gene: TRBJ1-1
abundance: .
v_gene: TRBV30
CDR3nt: TGTGCCTACTCGGGGACGTTGAACACTGAAGCTTTCTTT
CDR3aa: CAYSGTLNTEAFF

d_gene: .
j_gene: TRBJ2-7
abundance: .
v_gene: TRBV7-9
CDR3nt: TGTGCCAGCAGTCTCGCCGGCGCACACTACGAGCAGTACTTC
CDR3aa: CASSLAGAHYEQYF

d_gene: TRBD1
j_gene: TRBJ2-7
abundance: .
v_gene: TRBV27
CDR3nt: TGTGCCAGCAGTTTTAGGGGGCCTGAGGGCGAGCAGTACTTC
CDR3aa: CASSFRGPEGEQYF

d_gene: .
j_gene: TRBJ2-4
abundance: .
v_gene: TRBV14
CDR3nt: TGTGCCAGCAGCCAAGCCCGAGTGGTTGGCAAAAACATTCAGTACTTC
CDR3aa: CASSQARVVGKNIQYF

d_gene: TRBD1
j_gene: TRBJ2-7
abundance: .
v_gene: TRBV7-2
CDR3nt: TGTGCCAGCAGCCTAGGGGGCCGGGATTACGAGCAGTACTTC
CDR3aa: CASSLGGRDYEQYF

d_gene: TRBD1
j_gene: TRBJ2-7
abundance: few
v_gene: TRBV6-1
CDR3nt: TGTGCCAGCAGTCGACAGGGCATGGACGAGCAGTACTTC
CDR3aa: CASSRQGMDEQYF

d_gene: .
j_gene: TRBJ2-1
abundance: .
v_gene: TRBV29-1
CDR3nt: TGCAGCGTTGAATCGTCGGGGCCGCATGAGCAGTTCTTC
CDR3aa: CSVESSGPHEQFF

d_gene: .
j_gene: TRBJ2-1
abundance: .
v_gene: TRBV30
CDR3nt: TGTGCCTGGAGTGCGGGGCGGGGGCCCCACAATGAGCAGTTCTTC
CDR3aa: CAWSAGRGPHNEQFF

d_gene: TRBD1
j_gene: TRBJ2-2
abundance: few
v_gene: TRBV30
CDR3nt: TGTGCCTGGAGTAGGGACAGCCCCAGCGGGGAGCTGTTTTTT
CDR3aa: CAWSRDSPSGELFF

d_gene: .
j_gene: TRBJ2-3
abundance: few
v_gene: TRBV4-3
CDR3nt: TGCGCCAGCAGCCAAGGGGGTAGATTGGACACAGATACGCAGTATTTT
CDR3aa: CASSQGGRLDTDTQYF

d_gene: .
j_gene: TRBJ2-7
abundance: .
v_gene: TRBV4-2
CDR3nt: TGTGCCAGCAGCCAAGATTTGCAGGGACTTCCCTCCTACGAGCAGTACTTC
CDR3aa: CASSQDLQGLPSYEQYF

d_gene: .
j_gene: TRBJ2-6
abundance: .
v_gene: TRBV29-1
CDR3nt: TGCAGCGTTGTCCCATCTGGGGCCAACGTCCTGACTTTC
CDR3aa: CSVVPSGANVLTF

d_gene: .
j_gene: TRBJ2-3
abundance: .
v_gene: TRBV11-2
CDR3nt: TGTGCCAGCAGCTTCTCCCGGACAGACCCTCGTAGTGATACGCAGTATTTT
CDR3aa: CASSFSRTDPRSDTQYF

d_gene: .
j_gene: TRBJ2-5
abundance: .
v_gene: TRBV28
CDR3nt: TGTGCCAGCAGTCCCCATTCAGGGTACAAGGAGACCCAGTACTTC
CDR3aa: CASSPHSGYKETQYF

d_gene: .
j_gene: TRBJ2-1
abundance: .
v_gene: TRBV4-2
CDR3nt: TGTGCCAGCAGGACAGACGGGGGTCCCAATGAGCAGTTCTTC
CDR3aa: CASRTDGGPNEQFF

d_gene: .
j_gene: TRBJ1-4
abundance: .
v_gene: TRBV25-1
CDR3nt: TGTGCCAGCAGCCAAGGGGTGGGGGACTATGAAAAACTGTTTTTT
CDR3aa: CASSQGVGDYEKLFF

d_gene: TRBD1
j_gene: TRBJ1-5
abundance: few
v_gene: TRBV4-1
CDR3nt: TGCGCCAGCAGCCAAGATCCCGGGACAGGGTTTCAGCCCCAGCATTTT
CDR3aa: CASSQDPGTGFQPQHF

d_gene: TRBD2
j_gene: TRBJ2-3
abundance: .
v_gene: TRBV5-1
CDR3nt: TGCGCCAGCAGCGCCGGGACTAGCGGCCCAGATACGCAGTATTTT
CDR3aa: CASSAGTSGPDTQYF

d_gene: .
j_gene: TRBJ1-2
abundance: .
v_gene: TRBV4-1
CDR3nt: TGCGCCAGCAGGGGCACAGGGAACTATGGCTACACCTTC
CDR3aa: CASRGTGNYGYTF

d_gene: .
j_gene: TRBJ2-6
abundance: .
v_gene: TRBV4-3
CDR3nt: TGCGCCAGCAGCCAAGGGGTCGCATCTGGGGCCAACGTCCTGACTTTC
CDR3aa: CASSQGVASGANVLTF

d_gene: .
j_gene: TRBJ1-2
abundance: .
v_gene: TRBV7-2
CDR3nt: TGTGCCAGCAGCCCGGGATCGGGGAAAGAGGGAGAAGGGTCCTATGGCTACACCTTC
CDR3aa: CASSPGSGKEGEGSYGYTF

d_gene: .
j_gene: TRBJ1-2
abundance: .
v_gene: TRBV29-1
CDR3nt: TGCAGCGTTGAACCGGTCTGGCTGGGCTATGGCTACACCTTC
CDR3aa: CSVEPVWLGYGYTF

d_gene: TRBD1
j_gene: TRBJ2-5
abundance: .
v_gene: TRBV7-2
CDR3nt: TGTGCCAGCAGCTTTTCAACCGGGACAGTCGGAGAGACCCAGTACTTC
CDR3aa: CASSFSTGTVGETQYF

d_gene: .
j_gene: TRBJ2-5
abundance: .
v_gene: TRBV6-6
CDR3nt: TGTGCCAGCAGTTACTCGAAAGAGACCCAGTACTTC
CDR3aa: CASSYSKETQYF

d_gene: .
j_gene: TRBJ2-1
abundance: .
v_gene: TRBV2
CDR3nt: TGTGCCAGCAGTGAAGGGCCCCGGGACCCTCGACTTGAGCAGTTCTTC
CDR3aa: CASSEGPRDPRLEQFF

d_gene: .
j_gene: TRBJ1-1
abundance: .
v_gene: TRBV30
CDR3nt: TGTGCCTGGATGAAAGATGTCTGGGGAAACACTGAAGCTTTCTTT
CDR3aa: CAWMKDVWGNTEAFF

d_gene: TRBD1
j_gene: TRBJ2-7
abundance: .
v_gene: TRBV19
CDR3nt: TGTGCCAGTAGTCCACGACAGGGGTCTGACTACGAGCAGTACTTC
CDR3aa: CASSPRQGSDYEQYF

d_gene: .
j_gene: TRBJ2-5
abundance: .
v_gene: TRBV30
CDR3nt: TGTGCCTGGAGCGACCAGGGAGCCCAGTACTTC
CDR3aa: CAWSDQGAQYF

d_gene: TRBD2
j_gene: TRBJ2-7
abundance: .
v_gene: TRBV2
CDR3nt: TGTGCCAGCAGTGAACAGGGCGGGGGAACGGTGCAGTACTTC
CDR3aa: CASSEQGGGTVQYF

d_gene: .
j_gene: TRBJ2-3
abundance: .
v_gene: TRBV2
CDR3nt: TGTGCCAGCAGAGGGACCACCAGCGGCACAGATACGCAGTATTTT
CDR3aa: CASRGTTSGTDTQYF

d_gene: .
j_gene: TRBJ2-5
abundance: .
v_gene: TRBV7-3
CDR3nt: TGTGCCAGCAGCTTATACATTGCCGAAGGACCACAAGAGACCCAGTACTTC
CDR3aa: CASSLYIAEGPQETQYF

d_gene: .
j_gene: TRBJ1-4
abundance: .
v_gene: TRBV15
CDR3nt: TGTGCCACCAGCAGAGAACGCGATGAAAAACTGTTTTTT
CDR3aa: CATSRERDEKLFF

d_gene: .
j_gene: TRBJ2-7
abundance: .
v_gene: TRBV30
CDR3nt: TGTGCCTTTCCACAGGGAGACGAGCAGTACTTC
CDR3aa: CAFPQGDEQYF

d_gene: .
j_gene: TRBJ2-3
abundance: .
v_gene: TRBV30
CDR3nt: TGTGCCTGGAGCCCCCCGGGGTCCGGCACAGATACGCAGTATTTT
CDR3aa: CAWSPPGSGTDTQYF

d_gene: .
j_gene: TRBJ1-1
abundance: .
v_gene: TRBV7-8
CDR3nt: TGTGCCAGCAGCTTCACAGGGAACACTGAAGCTTTCTTT
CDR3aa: CASSFTGNTEAFF

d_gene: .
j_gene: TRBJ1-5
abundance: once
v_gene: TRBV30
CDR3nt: TGTGCCTGGAGTGAACGCGCAAATCAGCCCCAGCATTTT
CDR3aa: CAWSERANQPQHF

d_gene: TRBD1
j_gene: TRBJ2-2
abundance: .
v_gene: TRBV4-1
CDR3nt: TGCGCCAGCAGCGTGGGACAGTTCAACACCGGGGAGCTGTTTTTT
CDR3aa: CASSVGQFNTGELFF

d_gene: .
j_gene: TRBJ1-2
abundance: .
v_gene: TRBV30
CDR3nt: TGTGCCTGGAGTGTAAGCAGCTATGGCTACACCTTC
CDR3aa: CAWSVSSYGYTF

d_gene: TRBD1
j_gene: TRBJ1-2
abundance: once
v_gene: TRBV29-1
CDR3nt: TGCAGCGCCCTAGGGGACAGGGCAGGCTATGGCTACACCTTC
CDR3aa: CSALGDRAGYGYTF

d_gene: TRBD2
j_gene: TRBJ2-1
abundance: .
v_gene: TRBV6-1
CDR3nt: TGTGCCAGTCGAAGGACTAGCGGGGGAATGAATGAGCAGTTCTTC
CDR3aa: CASRRTSGGMNEQFF

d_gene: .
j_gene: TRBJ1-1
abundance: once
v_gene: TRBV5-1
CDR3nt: TGCGCCAGCACTTGGTCGGAGAACACTGAAGCTTTCTTT
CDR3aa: CASTWSENTEAFF

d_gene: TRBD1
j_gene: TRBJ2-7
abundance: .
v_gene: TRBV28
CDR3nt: TGTGCCAGCAGTTTCCCGGGACAGAACTACGAGCAGTACTTC
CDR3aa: CASSFPGQNYEQYF

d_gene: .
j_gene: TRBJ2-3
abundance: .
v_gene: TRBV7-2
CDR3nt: TGTGCCAGCAGCTCCGGGGTTAGCACAGATACGCAGTATTTT
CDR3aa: CASSSGVSTDTQYF

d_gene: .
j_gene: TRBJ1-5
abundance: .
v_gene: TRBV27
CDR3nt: TGTGCCAGCAGTCTTACAGGGACGCAGCCCCAGCATTTT
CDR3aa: CASSLTGTQPQHF

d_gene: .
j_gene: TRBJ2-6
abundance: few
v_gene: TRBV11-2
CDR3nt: TGTGCCAGCAGCTTAGGGGTTACAGGGGCCAACGTCCTGACTTTC
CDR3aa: CASSLGVTGANVLTF

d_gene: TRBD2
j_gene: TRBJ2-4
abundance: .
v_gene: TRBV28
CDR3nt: TGTGCCAGCAGTTGGGGAGGGTCCAATGGTATTCAGTACTTC
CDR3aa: CASSWGGSNGIQYF

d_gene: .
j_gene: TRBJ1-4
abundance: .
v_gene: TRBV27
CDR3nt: TGTGCCAGCAGTCCCCCGGACAATCGTAATGAAAAACTGTTTTTT
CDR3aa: CASSPPDNRNEKLFF

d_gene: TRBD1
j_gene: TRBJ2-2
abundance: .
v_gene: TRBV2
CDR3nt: TGTGCCAGCAGGCCCCCGGGACAGCCTAACACCGGGGAGCTGTTTTTT
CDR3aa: CASRPPGQPNTGELFF

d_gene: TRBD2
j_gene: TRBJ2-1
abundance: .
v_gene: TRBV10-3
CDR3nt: TGTGCCATCAGCGACACCGGGACTAGCGGCTACAATGAGCAGTTCTTC
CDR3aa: CAISDTGTSGYNEQFF

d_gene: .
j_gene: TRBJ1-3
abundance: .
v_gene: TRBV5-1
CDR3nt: TGCGCCAGCAGCTTCGGGGACATCTCTGGAAACACCATATATTTT
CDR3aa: CASSFGDISGNTIYF

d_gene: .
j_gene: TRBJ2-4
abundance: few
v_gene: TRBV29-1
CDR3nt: TGCAGCGTTGCTCAAGTCCAGGAGGGCATTCAGTACTTC
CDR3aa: CSVAQVQEGIQYF

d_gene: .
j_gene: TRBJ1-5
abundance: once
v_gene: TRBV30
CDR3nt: TGTGCCTGGAGCTCTGGGGGGTTAGGGAACCAGCCCCAGCATTTT
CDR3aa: CAWSSGGLGNQPQHF

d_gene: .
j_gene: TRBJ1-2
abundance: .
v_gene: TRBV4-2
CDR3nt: TGTGCCAGCAGCCAGCGGAACTATGGCTACACCTTC
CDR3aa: CASSQRNYGYTF

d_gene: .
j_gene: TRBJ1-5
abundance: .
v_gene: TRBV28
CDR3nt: TGTGCCAGCAGTTCCCCGACAGGAAATCAGCCCCAGCATTTT
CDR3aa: CASSSPTGNQPQHF

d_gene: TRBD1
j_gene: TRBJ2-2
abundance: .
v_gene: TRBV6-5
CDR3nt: TGTGCCAGCAGTCGACAGGGGGCCGGCGGGGAGCTGTTTTTT
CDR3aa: CASSRQGAGGELFF

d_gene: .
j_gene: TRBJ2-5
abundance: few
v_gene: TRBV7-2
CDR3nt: TGTGCCAGCAGCTCCGGTGGGGGAGGGGGAGAGACCCAGTACTTC
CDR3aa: CASSSGGGGGETQYF

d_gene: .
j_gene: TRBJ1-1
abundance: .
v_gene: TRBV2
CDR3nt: TGTGCCAGCAGGCTCGGCAGTGATCATTCTGAAGCTTTCTTT
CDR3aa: CASRLGSDHSEAFF